A single sample gave rise to the 22 T cell receptor beta chains below, sequenced in a study of shared clonotypes between healthy human individuals. The repertoire was sequenced with immunoSEQ multiplex PCR; TCRdb's copy has only in-frame clones and lacks some. The sample yields 740,000 or so clones, about 80% seen once. Sequencing used memory CD4+ T cells sorted from blood. Subset specified: CD45RA-negative fraction. These receptors originate from a woman in her 30s in good health.

The V call is TRBV7-2, the J call TRBJ2-6; 12 bases are shared with TRBD2. The J segment lost 0 bases and the V segment lost 5 bases, leaving 5 bases of the junction unmatched. CDR1 and CDR2 (germline): SGHTA, FQGNSA. This CDR3 region has 18 residues. CDR3 sequence: CASSPRLAGDSGANVLTF. CDR3 bases: TGTGCCAGCAGCCCCAGACTAGCGGGAGACTCTGGGGCCAACGTCCTGACTTTC.

V usage is TRBV30 and J usage is TRBJ2-7; 10 bases agree with TRBD2. Per the germline V gene, CDR1 is GTSNPN and CDR2 is SVGIG (reference sequence). J was trimmed by 3 bases and V by 5 bases; bases with no gene match: 7. The CDR3 has 14 residues. CDR3 nucleotides: TGTGCCTGGGACCCTAGCGGGGGAAACTACGAGCAGTACTTC. Its translation is CAWDPSGGNYEQYF. Full variable domain (outside the CDR3, taken from reference TRBV30 and TRBJ2-7): SQTIHQWPATLVQPVGSPLSLECTVEGTSNPNLYWYRQAAGRGLQLLFYSVGIGQISSEVPQNLSASRPQDRQFILSSKKLLLSDSGFYLCAWDPSGGNYEQYFGPGTRLTVT.

This chain uses TRBV27 with TRBJ1-2; D is ambiguous. Trimming shortened V by 8 bases and J by 0 bases, and 7 bases separated the two germline ends. Per the germline V gene, CDR1 is MNHEY and CDR2 is SMNVEV (reference sequence). There are 12 residues in the CDR3. In nucleotides, the CDR3 is TGTGCCAGCTGGAAGACTAACTATGGCTACACCTTC. The encoded protein is CASWKTNYGYTF.

This clone has more than one count but fewer than ten. The chain carries TRBV25-1 and TRBJ2-1, with TRBD2 matching 10 bases. V lost 6 bases, J lost 3 bases, and 11 bases stayed unmatched. CDR1 and CDR2 (germline): MGHDK, SYGVNS. This CDR3 comprises 17 residues. The CDR3 nucleotides are TGTGCCAGCAGGAGACCCCTTAGCGGGAGGATCTACAATGAGCAGTTCTTC. Protein sequence: CASRRPLSGRIYNEQFF.

The genes are TRBV5-1 and TRBJ2-6; D is ambiguous. This CDR3 is built from 15 residues. Germline V lookup: CDR1 SGHRS, CDR2 YFSETQ. The V end was cut by 2 bases, the J end by 0 bases, with 6 bases between. This CDR3 reads CASSFFSSGANVLTF. The CDR3 nucleotides read TGCGCCAGCAGCTTTTTTTCCTCTGGGGCCAACGTCCTGACTTTC.

This chain uses TRBV11-1 with TRBJ1-2; D not certain. With 3 bases removed from V and 6 bases from J, the gap between germline ends came to 8 bases. Germline CDR1 SGHAT, CDR2 FQDESV (reference sequence). This CDR3 contains 12 residues. The CDR3 region is CASSFVEDGYTF. The CDR3, as DNA: TGTGCCAGCAGCTTTGTGGAGGATGGCTACACCTTC.

This chain joins TRBV7-2 and TRBJ2-1, with D possibly matching TRBD2 (5 bases). This CDR3 comprises 14 residues. Between the trimmed V and J ends, which lost 2 bases and 6 bases, there was a span of 11 bases. The V gene's germline CDR1 is SGHTA and CDR2 FQGNSA. CDR3 sequence (DNA): TGTGCCAGCAGCTTAATAGCTAGCCTCAATGAGCAGTTCTTC. This sequence encodes CASSLIASLNEQFF.

This clone has at least ten counts. The V call is TRBV10-1, the J call TRBJ2-7; 11 bases map to TRBD2. Germline-derived CDR1 and CDR2 are WNHNN and SYGVQD (reference sequence). Unmatched junction bases numbered 1, after V lost 0 bases and J lost 3 bases. The CDR3 is 15 residues long. The CDR3 sequence: CASSESGTSGYEQYF. The CDR3 DNA reads as TGCGCCAGCAGTGAGTCAGGGACTAGCGGCTACGAGCAGTACTTC.

A remark on this clone: A far larger clone is one base from this, pointing to a likely read error. The sample contains more than one DNA sequence encoding this CDR3. The chain employs TRBV7-3 and TRBJ2-1, with TRBD2 identical over 7 bases. J lost 0 bases, V lost 5 bases, and 4 bases had no gene match. Germline V gives CDR1 SGHTA, CDR2 FQGTGA. The length of the CDR3 is 15 residues. This CDR3 is CASSPQRDSYNEQFF. The CDR3 region has the DNA TGTGCCAGCAGCCCTCAGCGGGACTCCTACAATGAGCAGTTCTTC.

V is TRBV5-4 and J is TRBJ2-3; TRBD2 matches at 15 bases. The germline CDR1 and CDR2 sequences are SGHNT and YYREEE (reference sequence). CDR3 length: 16 amino acids. V trimming: 4 bases; J trimming: 8 bases; junction bases outside the gene matches: 8. CDR3 sequence reads: CASSTGLAGGSGTQYF. CDR3 DNA sequence: TGTGCCAGCAGCACAGGACTAGCGGGAGGGAGCGGTACGCAGTATTTT.

The V gene is TRBV7-2, the J gene TRBJ1-1; 8 bases match TRBD1. CDR3 length equals 14 residues. CDR1 SGHTA and CDR2 FQGNSA come from the germline V gene. Trimming cost V 5 bases and J 5 bases; bases outside gene matches: 7. This CDR3 reads CASSTQGAGTEAFF. The CDR3 region has the DNA TGTGCCAGCAGCACCCAGGGGGCGGGTACTGAAGCTTTCTTT.

The chain joins TRBV11-2 to TRBJ2-7; perhaps TRBD1 as D (6 bases). The germline V gene has CDR1 SGHAT and CDR2 FQNNGV. The CDR3 length is 16 residues. V lost 1 base and J lost 1, with 14 bases in between. In nucleotides, the CDR3 is TGTGCCAGCAGCTTAGGATTGTTGGGGGCTTCCTACGAGCAGTACTTC. As protein: CASSLGLLGASYEQYF.

The J gene is TRBJ2-1, the V gene TRBV7-9; 12 bases line up with TRBD2. Per germline, CDR1 SEHNR and CDR2 FQNEAQ (reference sequence). This CDR3 comprises 14 residues. V was clipped by 6 bases and J by 7 bases; unmatched bases: 4. The CDR3 region is CASSPTSGRNEQFF. Written as DNA, the CDR3 is TGTGCCAGCAGTCCCACTAGCGGGAGGAATGAGCAGTTCTTC.

This chain uses TRBV4-2 with TRBJ2-7; TRBD2 agrees at 8 bases. CDR1 and CDR2 (germline): LGHNA, YNFKEQ. This CDR3 is 15 amino acids long. Trimming at V came to 2 bases and at J to 5 bases, leaving 8 bases not matched to a gene. The DNA for the CDR3 is TGTGCCAGCAGCCAACGTAGCGGGGAGCTCCACGAGCAGTACTTC. It codes for CASSQRSGELHEQYF.

This clone was counted between two and nine times. The V gene is TRBV19, the J gene TRBJ1-3; TRBD1 might be the D (5 bases). Per germline, CDR1 LNHDA and CDR2 SQIVND (reference sequence). Trimming left V 8 bases short and J 3 bases short, with 11 bases between. The length of the CDR3 is 13 residues. The CDR3 DNA sequence: TGTGCCAGTTCGGGGGTGCTTGGAAACACCATATATTTT. Its translation is CASSGVLGNTIYF.

This clone was detected a few times. The chain uses TRBV27 and TRBJ1-1, with D possibly being TRBD1 (5 bases). The CDR3 has 13 amino acids. Trimming cost V 5 bases and J 4 bases, with 11 bases left between them. In germline, CDR1 is MNHEY, CDR2 SMNVEV (reference sequence). CDR3 region: CASSPGHLTEAFF. CDR3 sequence (DNA): TGTGCCAGCAGTCCCGGACACCTCACTGAAGCTTTCTTT.

V gene TRBV5-3 combines with J gene TRBJ1-4; 8 bases are a match to TRBD1. TRBV5-3 is treated as an ORF (open reading frame) with a function not yet certain. With 8 bases clipped from V and 8 bases from J, the junction kept 11 bases outside the gene matches. This CDR3 comprises 14 residues. CDR3 nucleotide sequence: TGTGCCAGCAGAACTCAGGGGGCAGGCGAAAAACTGTTTTTT. As protein: CASRTQGAGEKLFF.

The chain couples TRBV19 to TRBJ2-7, with TRBD1 identical over 11 bases. Per the germline V gene, CDR1 is LNHDA and CDR2 is SQIVND (reference sequence). The V gene end was trimmed by 6 bases and the J gene end by 2 bases; junction bases not matched to a gene: 3. The CDR3 has 14 residues. The CDR3, as DNA: TGTGCCAGTAGAAAGGGACAGGGGGCCTACGAGCAGTACTTC. This sequence encodes CASRKGQGAYEQYF.

This clone appeared a few times. V is TRBV5-1 and J is TRBJ2-5; D is possibly TRBD2 (6 bases). The germline V gene has CDR1 SGHRS and CDR2 YFSETQ. The CDR3 length is 15 residues. Trimming stripped 2 bases from V and 0 bases from J, with 11 bases between. CDR3 amino acids: CASSFGTSYQETQYF. The DNA of the CDR3 is TGCGCCAGCAGCTTCGGGACTTCTTACCAAGAGACCCAGTACTTC.

This chain links TRBV5-1 with TRBJ2-7; D not certain. This CDR3 is 16 amino acids long. Trimming pared 0 bases from V and 0 bases from J, leaving 13 bases between. Germline V CDR1 and CDR2: SGHRS, YFSETQ. CDR3 in DNA: TGCGCCAGCAGCTTGGTCGTGTTAGTAGCCTCCTACGAGCAGTACTTC. Translation: CASSLVVLVASYEQYF.

In DNA form, the CDR3 reads TGCGCCAGCAGCGGGCGACCTCCGGGACAGCTTCCCTCCTACGAGCAGTACTTC. Amino acids: CASSGRPPGQLPSYEQYF. The chain is built from TRBV5-1 and TRBJ2-7, with TRBD1 identical over 7 bases. Germline V gene lookup returns CDR1 SGHRS and CDR2 YFSETQ. The CDR3 is 18 residues long. The ends lost 4 bases at V and 0 bases at J; junction bases unmatched: 16.

The chain recombines TRBV28 with TRBJ1-4, with 7 bases that match TRBD1. The germline V gene encodes CDR1 MDHEN and CDR2 SYDVKM. The trim removed 5 bases at V and 7 bases at J, leaving 10 bases unmatched. The CDR3 spans 15 residues. CDR3 in amino acids: CASSPAQQGSEKLFF. CDR3 DNA sequence: TGTGCCAGCAGTCCCGCCCAACAGGGGAGTGAAAAACTGTTTTTT. Complete variable domain (other parts from reference TRBV28 and TRBJ1-4): DVKVTQSSRYLVKRTGEKVFLECVQDMDHENMFWYRQDPGLGLRLIYFSYDVKMKEKGDIPEGYSVSREKKERFSLILESASTNQTSMYLCASSPAQQGSEKLFFGSGTQLSVL.